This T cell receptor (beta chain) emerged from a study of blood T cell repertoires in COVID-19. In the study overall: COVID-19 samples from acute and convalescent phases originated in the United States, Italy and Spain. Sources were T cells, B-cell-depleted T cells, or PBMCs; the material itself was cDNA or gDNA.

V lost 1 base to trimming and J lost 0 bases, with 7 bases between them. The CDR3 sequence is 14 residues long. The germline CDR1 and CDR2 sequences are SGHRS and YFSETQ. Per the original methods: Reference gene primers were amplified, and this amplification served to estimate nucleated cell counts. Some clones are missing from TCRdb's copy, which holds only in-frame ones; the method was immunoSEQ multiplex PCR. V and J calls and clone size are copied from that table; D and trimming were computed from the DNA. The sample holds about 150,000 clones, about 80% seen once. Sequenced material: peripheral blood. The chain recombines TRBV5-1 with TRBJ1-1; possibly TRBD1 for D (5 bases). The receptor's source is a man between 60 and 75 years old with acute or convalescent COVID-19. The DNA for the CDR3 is TGCGCCAGCAGCTTGACAGGTATGAACACTGAAGCTTTCTTT. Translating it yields CASSLTGMNTEAFF.